One and the same sample provided the 32 T cell receptor beta chains below, sequenced in a study of cytomegalovirus exposure and HLA in healthy donors. This PCR relied on a set of 60 Vbeta primers and 13 Jbeta primers. Clones were read by immunoSEQ multiplex PCR, and TCRdb kept only the in-frame ones, dropping some. This table has 90,000 to 140,000 clones, around four fifths appearing once. The sequenced material came from PBMCs. The receptors shown here come from a woman aged 40 to 50 in good health and CMV-seropositive.

The chain uses TRBV19 and TRBJ2-2; perhaps TRBD2 as D (5 bases). Trimming removed 3 bases at V and 8 bases at J, with 13 bases between. The CDR3 covers 14 residues. The germline gives CDR1 LNHDA, CDR2 SQIVND (reference sequence). Here the CDR3 reads CASSIHYEGGELFF. CDR3 DNA sequence: TGTGCCAGTAGTATCCATTACGAGGGAGGGGAGCTGTTTTTT.

The chain employs TRBV5-5 and TRBJ2-1; tentatively, D is TRBD1 (5 bases). V was cut by 6 bases and J by 2 bases, with 12 bases left in between. The CDR3 has 14 residues. Germline CDR1 reads SGHKS; CDR2 reads YYEKEE (reference sequence). The DNA for the CDR3 is TGTGCCAGCACTCGGCAGGGCGCCTACAATGAGCAGTTCTTC. Translated: CASTRQGAYNEQFF.

Only a few counts were recorded for this clone. CDR3 DNA sequence: TGTGCCAGCAGCTTTGGGACAGGGGACGGCTACACCTTC. Translating gives CASSFGTGDGYTF. This sequence joins TRBV7-2 and TRBJ1-2, with 10 bases fitting TRBD1. The germline V gene has CDR1 SGHTA and CDR2 FQGNSA. After removal of 3 bases from V and 8 bases from J, the junction contained 3 bases not matched to a gene. The CDR3 has 13 amino acids.

The V call is TRBV4-2, the J call TRBJ1-1; the D gene is possibly TRBD1 (5 bases). V was trimmed by 0 bases and J by 6 bases, leaving 17 bases between them. Germline CDR1 and CDR2: LGHNA and YNFKEQ. CDR3 length: 16 amino acids. The CDR3 is CASSQDLGQWGAEAFF. In DNA, the CDR3 is TGTGCCAGCAGCCAAGATTTAGGACAATGGGGGGCTGAAGCTTTCTTT.

This chain joins TRBV5-5 and TRBJ2-1; 14 bases agree with TRBD2. The germline V gene has CDR1 SGHKS and CDR2 YYEKEE (reference sequence). Trimming at V came to 6 bases and at J to 9 bases, leaving 11 bases not matched to a gene. The CDR3 contains 16 residues. The DNA of the CDR3 is TGTGCCAGCACTCCTAGACTAGCGGGAGGGCCAGGTGAGCAGTTCTTC. Protein product: CASTPRLAGGPGEQFF.

This clone showed up just once. The gene calls are TRBV9 and TRBJ1-3, with TRBD1 matching 8 bases. The V and J ends lost 7 bases and 0 bases, in that order; junction bases with no gene match: 6. The CDR3 is 15 residues long. CDR1 SGDLS and CDR2 YYNGEE come from the germline V gene. CDR3 sequence reads: CASGGQGFSGNTIYF. The DNA for the CDR3 is TGTGCCAGCGGCGGACAGGGTTTCTCTGGAAACACCATATATTTT.

The rearrangement links TRBV12-5 to TRBJ2-7; D remains ambiguous. This CDR3 comprises 11 residues. Trimming left V 5 bases short and J 1 base short, with 3 bases between. Germline assignment: CDR1 LGHNT and CDR2 FRNRAP. This chain's CDR3 is CASGASYEQYF. The CDR3 nucleotides are TGTGCTAGTGGTGCGTCCTACGAGCAGTACTTC.

This clone came up a few times. The chain uses TRBV5-6 and TRBJ2-5; D not resolved. Per germline, CDR1 SGHDT and CDR2 YYEEEE. The CDR3 runs 13 residues. Trimming took off 1 base at V and 7 bases at J, with 11 bases between the two ends. This CDR3 reads CASSLKDPGTQYF. CDR3 nucleotides: TGTGCCAGCAGCTTGAAGGATCCGGGGACCCAGTACTTC.

This clone was recorded once. The V call is TRBV27, the J call TRBJ2-5; possibly TRBD1 for D (6 bases). Germline V gene lookup returns CDR1 MNHEY and CDR2 SMNVEV (reference sequence). V dropped 4 bases and J dropped 2 bases, with 11 bases sitting between them. The CDR3 totals 14 residues. The CDR3 DNA reads as TGTGCCAGCAGTTCCCTCGGGACACAAGAGACCCAGTACTTC. Translation gives CASSSLGTQETQYF.

This clone turned up a few times. V is TRBV4-2 and J is TRBJ2-2; no definite D call. CDR3 size: 15 residues. Germline V gene sequence: CDR1 LGHNA, CDR2 YNFKEQ. The V end was cut by 1 base, the J end by 7 bases, with 13 bases between. The CDR3 reads CASSQAHGANGELFF. Written as DNA, the CDR3 is TGTGCCAGCAGCCAAGCCCATGGAGCGAACGGGGAGCTGTTTTTT.

The chain joins TRBV11-2 to TRBJ2-7; TRBD1 matches 7 bases. CDR1 is SGHAT, CDR2 FQNNGV, per germline. CDR3 length: 17 residues. With V trimmed by 3 bases and J by 0 bases, 11 bases remained unmatched. Written as DNA, the CDR3 is TGTGCCAGCAGCTTGGTAGGAGGACAGGTGACCTCCTACGAGCAGTACTTC. The encoded protein is CASSLVGGQVTSYEQYF. The variable domain in full, with the rest retrieved from reference TRBV11-2 and TRBJ2-7, is EAGVAQSPRYKIIEKRQSVAFWCNPISGHATLYWYQQILGQGPKLLIQFQNNGVVDDSQLPKDRFSAERLKGVDSTLKIQPAKLEDSAVYLCASSLVGGQVTSYEQYFGPGTRLTVT.

The J gene is TRBJ2-5, the V gene TRBV4-1; 7 bases are a match to TRBD2. V lost 2 bases, J lost 7 bases, and 10 bases stayed unmatched. This CDR3 is built from 15 residues. In germline, CDR1 is MGHRA, CDR2 YSYEKL. CDR3 nucleotides: TGCGCCAGCAGCCAACCTAAGCGGGATCCAGGGACCCAGTACTTC. It translates to CASSQPKRDPGTQYF.

The chain carries TRBV14 and TRBJ1-2; 8 bases are shared with TRBD1. The ends lost 4 bases at V and 6 bases at J; junction bases unmatched: 10. CDR3 length: 15 amino acids. CDR1 SGHDN and CDR2 FVKESK come from the germline V gene. CDR3 DNA sequence: TGTGCCAGCAGCCGATCACAGGGGGTTAATGATGGCTACACCTTC. Translated, it gives CASSRSQGVNDGYTF.

This clone was seen more than once but under ten times. The chain couples TRBV2 to TRBJ2-2; 8 bases match TRBD2. The CDR3 extends over 17 amino acids. J lost 2 bases, V lost 4 bases, and 9 bases had no gene match. Germline CDR1 is SNHLY and CDR2 is FYNNEI. The CDR3: CASSVFSGLGNTGELFF. In nucleotides, the CDR3 is TGTGCCAGCAGTGTCTTTTCGGGACTAGGCAACACCGGGGAGCTGTTTTTT.

About this clone: This specimen includes other DNA sequences encoding the same CDR3. V gene TRBV11-1 combines with J gene TRBJ2-7; D gene ambiguous. The germline V gene encodes CDR1 SGHAT and CDR2 FQDESV (reference sequence). The CDR3 runs 13 residues. V shed 2 bases and J shed 1 base, with 6 bases lying between them. As DNA, the CDR3 is TGTGCCAGCAGCTTAAGCATATCCTACGAGCAGTACTTC. Protein sequence: CASSLSISYEQYF.

This chain joins TRBV5-6 and TRBJ2-3, with a weak D call TRBD1 (7 bases). Germline CDR1 is SGHDT and CDR2 is YYEEEE. CDR3 length: 15 amino acids. Trimming removed 7 bases at V and 0 bases at J, with 15 bases between. The CDR3 spells CASLRGAGSTDTQYF. The DNA for the CDR3 is TGTGCCAGCCTCAGGGGGGCAGGTAGCACAGATACGCAGTATTTT.

This clone appeared once. The rearrangement joins TRBV5-4 to TRBJ2-5; D is uncertain. The CDR3 runs 13 residues. The V end lost 4 bases, the J end lost 4 bases, and 11 bases lay between the germline ends. The germline V gene has CDR1 SGHNT and CDR2 YYREEE (reference sequence). DNA of the CDR3: TGTGCCAGCAGCCGTAGTTCAGGAGAGACCCAGTACTTC. This sequence encodes CASSRSSGETQYF.

This clone was seen a handful of times. The chain has TRBV19 and TRBJ2-7; 7 bases are shared with TRBD1. After removal of 5 bases from V and 2 bases from J, the junction contained 6 bases not matched to a gene. Germline V gene lookup returns CDR1 LNHDA and CDR2 SQIVND (reference sequence). The CDR3 is made up of 14 amino acids. CDR3 loop: CASSPWDRTYEQYF. The CDR3 DNA sequence: TGTGCCAGTAGTCCCTGGGACAGAACCTACGAGCAGTACTTC.

The chain uses TRBV11-2 and TRBJ2-7; D is ambiguous. CDR3 length: 13 amino acids. The V end lost 3 bases, the J end lost 2 bases, and 8 bases lay between the germline ends. The germline CDR1 and CDR2 sequences are SGHAT and FQNNGV. The CDR3 DNA follows: TGTGCCAGCAGCTTTGGCCACACCTACGAGCAGTACTTC. The encoded protein is CASSFGHTYEQYF.

This clone was seen a handful of times. The chain is built from TRBV6-1 and TRBJ2-7; possible D gene TRBD1, 5 bases. The CDR3 runs to 13 residues. The V end was cut by 1 base, the J end by 4 bases, with 8 bases between. Germline CDR1 is MNHNS and CDR2 is SASEGT. This chain's CDR3 is CASSEGTFYEQYF. The CDR3 DNA reads as TGTGCCAGCAGTGAAGGGACATTTTACGAGCAGTACTTC.

This clone was seen a single time. This chain connects TRBV7-8 to TRBJ1-1; tentatively, D is TRBD1 (6 bases). CDR3 length: 15 amino acids. CDR1 is SGHVS and CDR2 is FQNEAQ in the germline V gene. Trimming cost V 4 bases and J 4 bases, with 16 bases left between them. The CDR3 is CASSSEGGAGTEAFF. The CDR3 coding sequence is TGTGCCAGCAGCTCAGAGGGGGGGGCGGGCACTGAAGCTTTCTTT. Full variable domain (outside the CDR3, taken from reference TRBV7-8 and TRBJ1-1): GAGVSQSPRYKVAKRGQDVALRCDPISGHVSLFWYQQALGQGPEFLTYFQNEAQLDKSGLPSDRFFAERPEGSVSTLKIQRTQQEDSAVYLCASSSEGGAGTEAFFGQGTRLTVV.

This clone was seen only once. The chain has TRBV4-2 and TRBJ2-2, with no clear D. V was trimmed by 0 bases and J by 5 bases, leaving 7 bases between them. This CDR3 region has 14 residues. Germline CDR1 LGHNA, CDR2 YNFKEQ. The CDR3 protein is CASSQERLTGELFF. As DNA, the CDR3 is TGTGCCAGCAGCCAAGAGAGGTTGACCGGGGAGCTGTTTTTT.

This chain connects TRBV11-2 to TRBJ1-5; D call uncertain. Trimming took off 5 bases at V and 4 bases at J, with 9 bases between the two ends. Germline V gene data show CDR1 as SGHAT and CDR2 as FQNNGV. This CDR3 comprises 13 residues. The chain's CDR3 is CASSLTNNQPQHF. In DNA, the CDR3 is TGTGCCAGCAGCCTAACCAATAATCAGCCCCAGCATTTT.

This rearrangement joins TRBV5-6 to TRBJ2-1; 11 bases agree with TRBD2. Per germline, CDR1 SGHDT and CDR2 YYEEEE. The CDR3 runs to 15 residues. Germline trimming cut 3 bases from V and 3 bases from J; bases unmatched to any gene: 2. The CDR3 DNA sequence: TGTGCCAGCAGCTCGGGACTAGCGGTCTACAATGAGCAGTTCTTC. Amino acid sequence: CASSSGLAVYNEQFF.

The chain combines TRBV4-1 with TRBJ2-1; 12 nucleotides agree with TRBD1. CDR1 is MGHRA, CDR2 YSYEKL, per germline. The CDR3 is made up of 18 amino acids. With 2 bases clipped from V and 2 bases from J, the junction kept 7 bases outside the gene matches. CDR3 sequence reads: CASSQRGQGARTYNEQFF. In nucleotides, the CDR3 is TGCGCCAGCAGCCAAAGGGGACAGGGGGCTCGTACCTACAATGAGCAGTTCTTC.

This rearrangement joins TRBV5-1 to TRBJ2-3, with 14 bases that match TRBD2. CDR1 and CDR2 from the germline V gene are SGHRS and YFSETQ. This CDR3 contains 15 residues. The trim removed 3 bases at V and 5 bases at J, leaving 2 bases unmatched. CDR3 region: CASSWGLAGEDTQYF. CDR3 sequence (DNA): TGCGCCAGCAGCTGGGGACTAGCGGGAGAAGATACGCAGTATTTT.

This clone came up once. V usage is TRBV5-4 and J usage is TRBJ1-4; tentatively, D is TRBD1 (6 bases). Germline values: CDR1 SGHNT, CDR2 YYREEE (reference sequence). V gave up 5 bases and J gave up 6 bases, with 14 bases separating them. This CDR3 spans 14 amino acids. The CDR3 DNA reads TGTGCCAGCAGACGGGACAATATAGATGAAAAACTGTTTTTT. Encoded protein: CASRRDNIDEKLFF.

V gene TRBV6-1 combines with J gene TRBJ1-5; 7 bases are shared with TRBD1. V was pared by 3 bases and J by 4 bases, with 9 bases of the junction left unmatched. Germline CDR1 and CDR2: MNHNS and SASEGT. The CDR3 totals 16 residues. The CDR3 spells CASSDTGTAFNQPQHF. The CDR3 nucleotides are TGTGCCAGCAGTGATACCGGGACAGCCTTTAATCAGCCCCAGCATTTT.

This clone was seen only a few times. The rearrangement links TRBV6-4 to TRBJ2-7; D remains unclear. Germline V gene lookup returns CDR1 MRHNA and CDR2 SNTAGT. Trimming took 0 bases from V and 3 from J, leaving 15 bases between them. The CDR3 is made up of 16 amino acids. CDR3 sequence: CASSDSWPSPVYEQYF. Written as DNA, the CDR3 is TGTGCCAGCAGTGACTCATGGCCGTCACCTGTCTACGAGCAGTACTTC.

This clone was detected a few times. CDR3 sequence reads: CASSPHGQKGGDTQYF. The CDR3 nucleotides read TGCGCCAGCAGCCCCCACGGCCAAAAAGGGGGAGATACGCAGTATTTT. The V and J genes are TRBV4-3 and TRBJ2-3, with D perhaps matching TRBD1 (6 bases). V was shortened by 4 bases and J by 5 bases, with 19 bases between the two germline ends. CDR3 size: 16 residues. The germline V gene has CDR1 LGHNA and CDR2 YSLEER.

The chain's CDR3 is CSAGTGAYNEQFF. CDR3 sequence (DNA): TGCAGCGCCGGGACAGGGGCCTACAATGAGCAGTTCTTC. The chain employs TRBV29-1 and TRBJ2-1; the match to TRBD1 covers 10 bases. The CDR3 totals 13 residues. The ends lost 7 bases at V and 2 bases at J; junction bases unmatched: 2. Germline CDR1 is SQVTM and CDR2 is ANQGSEA.

As DNA, the CDR3 is TGTGCCAGCAGTTACTCGACGGAAGGGGGCAGCGAGCAGTACTTC. It yields the protein CASSYSTEGGSEQYF. This chain connects TRBV6-5 to TRBJ2-7, with TRBD1 matching over 7 bases. The CDR3 runs to 15 residues. CDR1 is MNHEY and CDR2 is SVGAGI in the germline V gene. The J segment lost 6 bases and the V segment lost 0 bases, leaving 8 bases of the junction unmatched.